This T cell receptor (beta chain) is from a study of cytomegalovirus exposure and HLA in healthy donors. Study-wide results and caveats: Later analysis reportedly placed an Asian-associated ancestry cluster below the roughly 640-donor mean in N-insertions.

The V gene's germline CDR1 is SEHNR and CDR2 FQNEAQ (reference sequence). CDR3 length: 15 residues. V gave up 1 base and J gave up 5 bases; unmatched junction bases: 5. The study ran its PCR with 60 Vbeta and 13 Jbeta primers. Data came from immunoSEQ multiplex PCR; TCRdb stores just in-frame clones and leaves some out. The data show about 100,000 clones, with 75% seen just once and over 9.5% held by the top ten. This clone was observed a few times. Its target is not known. Distinct nucleotide sequences in the sample also encode this CDR3. The material sequenced was PBMCs. This sequence was found in a man aged 50 to 60 in good health and CMV-seronegative. The V call is TRBV7-9, the J call TRBJ2-4; 7 nucleotides align to TRBD1. In DNA, the CDR3 is TGTGCCAGCAGCTTAGGTTCAGGGGGTCAAAACATTCAGTACTTC. As protein: CASSLGSGGQNIQYF.